This T cell receptor (beta chain) was recorded in a study of shared clonotypes between healthy human individuals. Study in general: With ages of 18 to 49, the donors were two women and a few men.

Profiling relied on immunoSEQ multiplex PCR, and the TCRdb table lists in-frame clones only, not all of them. The sample contains some 2 million clones, 95% of which appear only once. Healthy HIV-negative adults without recent acute infections or vaccinations served as donors. Both subsets, CD45RA+ naive and CD45RA-negative memory, were split from the CD4+ cells. Sequenced material: naive CD4+ T cells sorted from blood. The subset was: CD45RA+ positively selected. The clonotype originates from a man between 18 and 29 years old in good health.

CDR3 coding DNA: TGTGCCAGCAGTTTCCCAGGGGGGCGTAAAGCTTTCTTT. Encoded protein: CASSFPGGRKAFF. The chain links TRBV28 to TRBJ1-1; the match to TRBD1 covers 7 bases. CDR1 and CDR2 from the germline V gene are MDHEN and SYDVKM. Unmatched junction bases numbered 7, after V lost 3 bases and J lost 9 bases. The CDR3 runs 13 residues.